This T cell receptor beta chain appears in the sequencing data of a study of blood T cell repertoires in COVID-19. This table comes from immunoSEQ multiplex PCR, and its TCRdb copy is limited to in-frame clones, with some not included. The table includes 200,000 to 300,000 clones, 70% to 90% detected once. The origin of this receptor is a woman aged 40 to 55 with acute COVID-19. The specimen was PBMCs or T cells enriched from blood (not recorded which).

CDR3 protein: CAWREGYEQYF. As DNA, the CDR3 is TGTGCCTGGAGAGAGGGCTACGAGCAGTACTTC. The rearrangement links TRBV30 to TRBJ2-7; the D gene is possibly TRBD2 (5 bases). This CDR3 contains 11 residues. Trimming pared 3 bases from V and 3 bases from J, leaving 6 bases between. Germline values: CDR1 GTSNPN, CDR2 SVGIG (reference sequence). The whole variable domain, remainder taken from reference TRBV30 and TRBJ2-7, is SQTIHQWPATLVQPVGSPLSLECTVEGTSNPNLYWYRQAAGRGLQLLFYSVGIGQISSEVPQNLSASRPQDRQFILSSKKLLLSDSGFYLCAWREGYEQYFGPGTRLTVT.